This T cell receptor beta chain is drawn from a study of Ad26.COV2.S vaccination and SARS-CoV-2 variants. General study results and limits: From the TCR breadth and depth analyses, total T cell responses may have been underestimated.

CDR3 length: 15 residues. Looked up from germline, CDR1 is MDHEN and CDR2 is SYDVKM. The V end was cut by 3 bases, the J end by 0 bases, with 9 bases between. Comments on this clone: Its cognate antigen is unknown.

Treatment reported: around 19 received Ad26.COV2.S at low or high dose, single or two shots; about 5 received placebo; per-sample allocation not given. Samples came from day 63 after the first vaccine or placebo injection. Cohort 1b enrolled adults aged 18-55 years in Boston. It was Wuhan-strain SARS-CoV-2 spike that the Ad26 vaccine vector expressed. Sequenced by immunoSEQ multiplex PCR; TCRdb stores in-frame clones only, minus some. Of 300,000 to 350,000 clones detected, approximately 86% appear once; the ten largest clones hold 2% to 2.5%. The source was peripheral blood, collected in a trial of Ad26.COV2.S vaccine versus placebo. The TCR originated in a person between 18 and 59 years old who received the Ad26.COV2.S COVID-19 vaccine or a placebo. The chain is built from TRBV28 and TRBJ1-3, with unresolved D. CDR3 amino acids: CASSLAGNSGNTIYF. CDR3 DNA: TGTGCCAGCAGTTTGGCAGGTAACTCTGGAAACACCATATATTTT.